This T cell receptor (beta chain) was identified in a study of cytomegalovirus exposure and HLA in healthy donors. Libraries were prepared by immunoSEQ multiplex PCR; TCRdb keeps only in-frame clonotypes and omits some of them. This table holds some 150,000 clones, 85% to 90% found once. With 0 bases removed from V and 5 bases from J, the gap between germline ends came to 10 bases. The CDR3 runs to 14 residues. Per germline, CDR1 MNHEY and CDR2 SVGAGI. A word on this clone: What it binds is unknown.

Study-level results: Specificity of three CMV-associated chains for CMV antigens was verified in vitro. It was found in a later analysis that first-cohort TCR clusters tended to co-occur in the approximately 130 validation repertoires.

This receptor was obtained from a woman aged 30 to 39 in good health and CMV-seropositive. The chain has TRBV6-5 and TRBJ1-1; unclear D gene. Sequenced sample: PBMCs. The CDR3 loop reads CASSYSAGRTEAFF. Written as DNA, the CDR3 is TGTGCCAGCAGTTACTCTGCGGGGAGGACTGAAGCTTTCTTT.